This T cell receptor (beta chain) is drawn from a study of control samples from healthy donors and cancer patients. TCRdb keeps only in-frame clones here, not all; method: immunoSEQ multiplex PCR. Among 150,000 to 200,000 clones listed, roughly 90% were seen once. V was clipped by 6 bases and J by 5 bases; unmatched bases: 4. Germline V lookup: CDR1 MNHNY, CDR2 SVGAGI (reference sequence). CDR3 size: 14 residues. This sequence originates from a woman aged 45-65 years in good health. This chain connects TRBV6-6 to TRBJ2-3; 11 bases fit TRBD2. Sample: blood. In DNA, the CDR3 is TGTGCCAGCAGCATAGCGGGGGGGGTAGATACGCAGTATTTT. It codes for CASSIAGGVDTQYF.